The rows below give T cell receptor beta chains drawn from one sample of a study of blood T cell repertoires in COVID-19. This table comes from immunoSEQ multiplex PCR, and its TCRdb copy is limited to in-frame clones, with some not included. Among about 280,000 clones listed, 88% were seen once. Sequences were obtained from peripheral blood. These receptors were collected from a woman in her thirties with COVID-19, enrolled during active disease. Each CDR3 is given with its conserved first and last residue. D genes are given only for firm matches. The size field is filled for only some rows; it gives once, few, many or a size class.

clone_size,d_call,j_call,v_call,cdr3_aa,cdr3_nt
NA,NA,TRBJ1-6,TRBV30,CAWSDQGNSPLHF,TGTGCCTGGAGTGACCAGGGAAATTCACCCCTCCACTTT
NA,TRBD1,TRBJ2-7,TRBV4-3,CASSHVARQGGYEQYF,TGCGCCAGCAGCCATGTCGCTAGACAGGGGGGATACGAGCAGTACTTC
NA,TRBD1,TRBJ1-5,TRBV27,CASSSGQGRFQPQHF,TGTGCCAGCAGTTCGGGACAGGGTAGGTTTCAGCCCCAGCATTTT
NA,NA,TRBJ2-5,TRBV7-8,CASSPLMSQETQYF,TGTGCCAGCAGCCCCCTTATGAGTCAAGAGACCCAGTACTTC
NA,TRBD1,TRBJ2-7,TRBV24-1,CATSDRSGTGGNEQYF,TGTGCCACCAGTGACCGCTCCGGGACAGGGGGCAACGAGCAGTACTTC
NA,TRBD1,TRBJ1-1,TRBV5-1,CASSPGQGAQSTEAFF,TGCGCCAGCAGCCCTGGACAGGGGGCGCAGAGCACTGAAGCTTTCTTT
NA,TRBD1,TRBJ2-7,TRBV19,CASSSLPGTGDYEQYF,TGTGCCAGTAGTTCCCTCCCCGGGACAGGGGATTACGAGCAGTACTTC
few,NA,TRBJ2-1,TRBV15,CATSPRVGRANEQFF,TGTGCCACCAGCCCGCGGGTAGGGAGAGCCAATGAGCAGTTCTTC
NA,TRBD1,TRBJ2-7,TRBV10-3,CAISESGFGTGVSEQYF,TGTGCCATCAGTGAGTCGGGTTTTGGGACAGGGGTTTCCGAGCAGTACTTC
NA,TRBD1,TRBJ1-2,TRBV27,CASSTYDGRGTNGYTF,TGTGCCAGCAGTACATACGATGGCAGGGGGACGAATGGCTACACCTTC
once,TRBD1,TRBJ2-7,TRBV4-2,CASSQGQNYEQYF,TGTGCCAGCAGCCAGGGACAGAACTACGAGCAGTACTTC
NA,NA,TRBJ1-2,TRBV4-2,CASSQDWSGYTF,TGTGCCAGCAGCCAAGATTGGAGTGGCTACACCTTC
NA,NA,TRBJ2-5,TRBV27,CASSLKLGQTQYF,TGTGCCAGCAGCCTTAAACTAGGTCAGACCCAGTACTTC
once,TRBD2,TRBJ2-7,TRBV2,CASRSGRAYEQYF,TGTGCCAGCCGTAGCGGGAGAGCCTACGAGCAGTACTTC
NA,NA,TRBJ1-6,TRBV6-5,CASSPGRNNSPLHF,TGTGCCAGCAGTCCGGGGAGGAATAATTCACCCCTCCACTTT
NA,TRBD2,TRBJ2-2,TRBV5-6,CASSPRYTSGRALGELFF,TGTGCCAGCAGCCCCCGATATACTAGCGGGAGGGCCTTGGGGGAGCTGTTTTTT
once,NA,TRBJ2-1,TRBV7-4,CASSAPLKSMDEQFF,TGTGCCAGCAGCGCCCCTCTAAAAAGTATGGATGAGCAGTTCTTC
NA,TRBD1,TRBJ2-3,TRBV30,CAWSEDRGLMGQYF,TGTGCCTGGTCCGAGGACAGGGGACTTATGGGGCAGTATTTT
NA,TRBD2,TRBJ2-7,TRBV4-2,CASSRGGIYEQYF,TGTGCCAGCAGCCGCGGGGGAATCTACGAGCAGTACTTC
NA,TRBD2,TRBJ2-3,TRBV6-5,CASRPSSGSLHTQYF,TGTGCCAGCAGGCCTTCTAGCGGGAGCTTGCATACGCAGTATTTT
NA,NA,TRBJ1-2,TRBV15,CATSRDRSLLDYGYTF,TGTGCCACCAGCAGAGATAGGAGCCTCCTGGACTATGGCTACACCTTC
NA,TRBD2,TRBJ2-4,TRBV9,CASSVEASGRAGDIQYF,TGTGCCAGCAGCGTAGAAGCTAGCGGGAGGGCCGGGGACATTCAGTACTTC